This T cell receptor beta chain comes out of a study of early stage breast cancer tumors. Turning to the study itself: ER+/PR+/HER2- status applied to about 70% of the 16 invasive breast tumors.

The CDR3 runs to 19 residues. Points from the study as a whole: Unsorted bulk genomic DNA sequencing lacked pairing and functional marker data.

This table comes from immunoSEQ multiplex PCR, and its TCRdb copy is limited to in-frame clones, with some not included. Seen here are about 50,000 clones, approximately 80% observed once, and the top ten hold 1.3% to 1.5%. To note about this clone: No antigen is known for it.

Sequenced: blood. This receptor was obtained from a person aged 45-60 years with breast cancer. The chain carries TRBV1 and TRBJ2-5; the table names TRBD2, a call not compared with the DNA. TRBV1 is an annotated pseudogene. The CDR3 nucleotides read TGCACCAGCAGCCAAACCCCCCTACTAGCGGGAGGGCCCCAAGAGACCCAGTACTTC. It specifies CTSSQTPLLAGGPQETQYF.